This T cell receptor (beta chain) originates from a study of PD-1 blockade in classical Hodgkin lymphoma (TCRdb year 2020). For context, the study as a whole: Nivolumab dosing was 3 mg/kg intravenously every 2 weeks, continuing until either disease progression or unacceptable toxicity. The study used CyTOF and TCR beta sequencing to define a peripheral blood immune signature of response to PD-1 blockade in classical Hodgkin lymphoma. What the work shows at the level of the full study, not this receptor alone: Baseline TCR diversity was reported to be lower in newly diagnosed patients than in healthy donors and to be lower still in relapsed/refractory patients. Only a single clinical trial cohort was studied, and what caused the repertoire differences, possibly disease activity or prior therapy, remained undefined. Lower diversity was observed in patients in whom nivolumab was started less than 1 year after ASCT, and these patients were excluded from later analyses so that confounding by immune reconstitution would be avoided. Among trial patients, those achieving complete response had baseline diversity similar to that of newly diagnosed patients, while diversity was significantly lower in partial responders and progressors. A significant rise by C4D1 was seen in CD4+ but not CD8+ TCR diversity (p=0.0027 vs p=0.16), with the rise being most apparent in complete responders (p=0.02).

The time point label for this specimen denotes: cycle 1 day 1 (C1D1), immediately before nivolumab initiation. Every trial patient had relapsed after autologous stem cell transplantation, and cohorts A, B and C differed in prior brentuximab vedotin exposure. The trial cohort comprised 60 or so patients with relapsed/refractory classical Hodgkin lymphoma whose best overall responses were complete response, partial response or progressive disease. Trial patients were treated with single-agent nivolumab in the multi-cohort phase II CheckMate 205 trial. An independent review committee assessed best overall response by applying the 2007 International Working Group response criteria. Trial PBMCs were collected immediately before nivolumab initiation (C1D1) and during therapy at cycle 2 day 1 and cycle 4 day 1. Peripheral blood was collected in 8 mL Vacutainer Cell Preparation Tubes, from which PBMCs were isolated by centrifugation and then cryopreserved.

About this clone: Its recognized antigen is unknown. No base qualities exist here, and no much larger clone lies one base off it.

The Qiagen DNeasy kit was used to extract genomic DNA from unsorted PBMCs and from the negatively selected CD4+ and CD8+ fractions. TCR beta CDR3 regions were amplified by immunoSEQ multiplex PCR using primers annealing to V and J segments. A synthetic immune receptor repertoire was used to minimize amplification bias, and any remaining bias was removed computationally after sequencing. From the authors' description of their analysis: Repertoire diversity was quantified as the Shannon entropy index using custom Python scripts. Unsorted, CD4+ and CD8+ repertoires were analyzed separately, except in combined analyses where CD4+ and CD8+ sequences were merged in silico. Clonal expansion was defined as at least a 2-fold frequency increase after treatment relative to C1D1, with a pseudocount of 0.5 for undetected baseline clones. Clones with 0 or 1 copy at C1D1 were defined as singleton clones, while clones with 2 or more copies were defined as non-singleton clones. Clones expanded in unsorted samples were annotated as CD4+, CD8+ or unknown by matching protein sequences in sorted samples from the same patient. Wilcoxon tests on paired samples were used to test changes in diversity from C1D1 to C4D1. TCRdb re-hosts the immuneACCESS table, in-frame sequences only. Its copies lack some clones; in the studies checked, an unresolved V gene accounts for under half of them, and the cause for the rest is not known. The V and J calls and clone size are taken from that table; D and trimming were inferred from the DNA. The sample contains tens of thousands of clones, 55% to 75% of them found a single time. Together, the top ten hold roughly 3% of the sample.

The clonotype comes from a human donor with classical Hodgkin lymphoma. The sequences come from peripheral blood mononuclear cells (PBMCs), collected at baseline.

The CDR3 has the sequence CASSLGSAGNYGYTF. The nucleotides are TGTGCCAGCAGCTTAGGTTCGGCAGGGAACTATGGCTACACCTTC. This sequence uses TRBV7-9 and TRBJ1-2; the D region possibly corresponds to TRBD1 (5 bases align). CDR1 and CDR2 are read off the germline V gene (reference sequence) as SEHNR and FQNEAQ. V loses 1 base, J loses 2 bases, and the germline ends lie 11 bases apart. From the cysteine up to the phenylalanine, the CDR3 has a length of 15 residues. CDR3 DNA is the only sequence kept; it has 45 bases, read in frame from the first base.